The present T cell receptor (beta chain) was sequenced within a study of human CD8 memory T cell subsets. Study observations and caveats: Only a minimal degree of mutual overlap characterized stem-like memory and precursor exhausted T cell repertoires.

Its frequency marks this clonotype as medium-sized. Its antigen is as yet unknown. Libraries of TCR beta chains were produced by 5' RACE (UMI-labeled). TCRdb re-analyzed the 5' RACE reads; it lists each CDR3 protein once, without DNA. There are roughly 9,800 distinct CDR3 sequences in the sample, with 20% held by the top ten. From buffy coats of healthy donors, the PBMC were obtained. The sample comprised CD8+ T cells from PBMCs. This clonotype originated in a human donor in good health.

This CDR3 reads CASSRPRGEDRNTEAFF. The chain combines TRBV13 with TRBJ1-1. The CDR3 has 17 residues. CDR1 PRHDT and CDR2 FYEKMQ come from the germline V gene (reference sequence). Complete variable domain (other parts from reference TRBV13 and TRBJ1-1): AAGVIQSPRHLIKEKRETATLKCYPIPRHDTVYWYQQGPGQDPQFLISFYEKMQSDKGSIPDRFSAQQFSDYHSELNMSSLELGDSALYFCASSRPRGEDRNTEAFFGQGTRLTVV.